This entry lists 14 T cell receptor beta chains sequenced from one sample in a study of beta chain features in type 1 diabetes. Sequencing targeted expressed TCRB transcripts, as all isolated RNA had been reverse transcribed. TCRdb keeps only in-frame clones here, not all; method: immunoSEQ multiplex PCR. The sample lists 250,000 to 350,000 clones, approximately 10% seen once, with 0.015% in the top ten. The source material was naive CD4+ T cells from blood. Receptor source: a woman aged 30 to 39 in good health.

This clone turned up a few times. The V gene is TRBV28, the J gene TRBJ2-3; maybe TRBD2 (5 bases). CDR1 is MDHEN and CDR2 is SYDVKM in the germline V gene. This CDR3 comprises 17 residues. V dropped 4 bases and J dropped 2 bases, with 19 bases sitting between them. The CDR3 sequence is CASSSSRQRGSTDTQYF. The DNA for the CDR3 is TGTGCCAGCAGTTCATCGAGGCAGCGCGGGTCCACAGATACGCAGTATTTT.

J is TRBJ2-3 and V is TRBV6-5; 10 bases fit TRBD2. CDR1 and CDR2 (germline): MNHEY, SVGAGI. There are 15 residues in the CDR3. J was trimmed by 1 base and V by 4 bases; bases with no gene match: 2. The CDR3 DNA is TGTGCCAGCAGTTTTGGGACTAGCGGCACAGATACGCAGTATTTT. The encoded protein is CASSFGTSGTDTQYF.

This clone occurred a few times. V gene TRBV9 combines with J gene TRBJ1-2; maybe TRBD1 (5 bases). CDR1 is SGDLS, CDR2 YYNGEE, per germline. This CDR3 contains 14 residues. The germline V and J ends were trimmed by 0 bases and 8 bases, with 14 bases remaining between them. DNA of the CDR3: TGTGCCAGCAGCGTAGAGGGAGGGGTTGGGGGCTACACCTTC. This codes for CASSVEGGVGGYTF.

CDR3 amino acids: CASSFGMTGAGETQYF. CDR3 bases: TGCGCCAGCAGCTTTGGAATGACAGGGGCAGGGGAGACCCAGTACTTC. The rearrangement joins TRBV5-1 to TRBJ2-5, with 8 bases aligning to TRBD1. This CDR3 is built from 16 residues. Germline V lookup: CDR1 SGHRS, CDR2 YFSETQ. Germline trimming cut 2 bases from V and 5 bases from J; bases unmatched to any gene: 11.

This clone was seen only a few times. The chain uses TRBV18 and TRBJ2-5; D may be TRBD2 (6 bases). Looked up from germline, CDR1 is KGHSH and CDR2 is LQKENI. Between the trimmed V and J ends, which lost 3 bases and 0 bases, there was a span of 11 bases. The CDR3 runs 15 residues. The DNA for the CDR3 is TGTGCCAGCTCACCGGGGGGACCGTACCAAGAGACCCAGTACTTC. Translated, it gives CASSPGGPYQETQYF. Together with reference TRBV18 and TRBJ2-5, the CDR3 gives the full variable domain: NAGVMQNPRHLVRRRGQEARLRCSPMKGHSHVYWYRQLPEEGLKFMVYLQKENIIDESGMPKERFSAEFPKEGPSILRIQQVVRGDSAAYFCASSPGGPYQETQYFGPGTRLLVL.

This clone came up a few times. The rearrangement links TRBV15 to TRBJ2-3, with TRBD1 as a possible D gene (6 bases). The CDR3 totals 14 residues. Trimming stripped 7 bases from V and 2 bases from J, with 13 bases between. The germline V gene has CDR1 LNHNV and CDR2 YYDKDF (reference sequence). In DNA, the CDR3 is TGTGCCACCAAAAGAGACAGGTACACAGATACGCAGTATTTT. This encodes CATKRDRYTDTQYF.

The rearrangement uses TRBV30 and TRBJ2-1; TRBD2 aligns across 9 bases. Germline loops: CDR1 GTSNPN, CDR2 SVGIG (reference sequence). The CDR3 consists of 13 residues. V gave up 0 bases and J gave up 9 bases; unmatched junction bases: 3. DNA of the CDR3: TGTGCCTGGAGTGTAGCGGGAGGCGGTGAGCAGTTCTTC. It codes for CAWSVAGGGEQFF.

The rearrangement links TRBV25-1 to TRBJ1-5, with 9 bases matching TRBD1. The CDR3 loop spans 13 amino acids. The V and J ends lost 2 bases and 15 bases, in that order; junction bases with no gene match: 8. Germline values: CDR1 MGHDK, CDR2 SYGVNS. The CDR3 reads CASSEGQGFPWHF. As DNA, the CDR3 is TGTGCCAGCAGTGAAGGACAGGGGTTCCCGTGGCATTTT.

This rearrangement joins TRBV9 to TRBJ2-3, with D uncertain. Trimming cost V 2 bases and J 0 bases, with 13 bases left between them. The CDR3 has 16 amino acids. Germline V lookup: CDR1 SGDLS, CDR2 YYNGEE. CDR3 coding DNA: TGTGCCAGCAGCGTTAGCCCCACTCCCAGCACAGATACGCAGTATTTT. Protein: CASSVSPTPSTDTQYF.

The CDR3 protein is CASKGDTDTQYF. In nucleotides, the CDR3 is TGTGCCAGCAAAGGAGACACAGATACGCAGTATTTT. The chain couples TRBV27 to TRBJ2-3; D unclear. The CDR3 runs 12 residues. The V end lost 7 bases, the J end lost 2 bases, and 7 bases lay between the germline ends. The germline gives CDR1 MNHEY, CDR2 SMNVEV (reference sequence).

This chain links TRBV15 with TRBJ2-2, with TRBD1 identical over 8 bases. V was pared by 8 bases and J by 5 bases, with 10 bases of the junction left unmatched. CDR1 and CDR2 from the germline V gene are LNHNV and YYDKDF (reference sequence). CDR3 length equals 15 residues. The CDR3 sequence: CATGGQASRTGELFF. CDR3 nucleotide sequence: TGTGCCACCGGGGGACAGGCCTCGAGAACCGGGGAGCTGTTTTTT.

The rearrangement uses TRBV6-5 and TRBJ2-7; 7 bases match TRBD1. Germline V lookup: CDR1 MNHEY, CDR2 SVGAGI. V was clipped by 8 bases and J by 3 bases; unmatched bases: 10. The CDR3 length is 14 residues. The CDR3 nucleotides read TGTGCCAGCGGAATCGGACAGGTGAACTACGAGCAGTACTTC. This codes for CASGIGQVNYEQYF.

The chain has TRBV7-2 and TRBJ2-7, with D unresolved. The CDR3 sequence is 12 residues long. Germline CDR1 and CDR2: SGHTA and FQGNSA. Between the trimmed V and J ends, which lost 5 bases and 0 bases, there was a span of 5 bases. In DNA, the CDR3 is TGTGCCAGCAGCCCCGGCTCCTACGAGCAGTACTTC. It specifies CASSPGSYEQYF.

The J gene is TRBJ2-5, the V gene TRBV28; no clear D gene. Germline CDR1 and CDR2: MDHEN and SYDVKM. The CDR3 consists of 13 residues. Trimming shortened V by 5 bases and J by 5 bases, and 12 bases separated the two germline ends. The CDR3 is CASSPPLRETQYF. Written as DNA, the CDR3 is TGTGCCAGCAGTCCTCCTCTCCGGGAGACCCAGTACTTC.